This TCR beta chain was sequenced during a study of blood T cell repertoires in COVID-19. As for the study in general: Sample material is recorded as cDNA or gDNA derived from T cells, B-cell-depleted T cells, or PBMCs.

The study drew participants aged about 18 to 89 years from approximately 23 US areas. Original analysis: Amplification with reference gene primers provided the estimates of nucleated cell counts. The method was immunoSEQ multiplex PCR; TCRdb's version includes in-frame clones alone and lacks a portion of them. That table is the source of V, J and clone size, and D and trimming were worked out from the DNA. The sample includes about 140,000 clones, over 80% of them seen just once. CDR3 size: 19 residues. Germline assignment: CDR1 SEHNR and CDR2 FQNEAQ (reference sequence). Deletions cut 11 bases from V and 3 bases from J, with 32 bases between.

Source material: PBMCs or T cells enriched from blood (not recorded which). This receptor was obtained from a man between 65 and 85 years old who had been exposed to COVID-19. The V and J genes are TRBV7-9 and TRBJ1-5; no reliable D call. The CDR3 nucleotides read TGTGCCGGGAGAGCACTCAGTTTTGGGCGGTGGGTGAACAATCAGCCCCAGCATTTT. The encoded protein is CAGRALSFGRWVNNQPQHF.